What follows is one T cell receptor (beta chain) and its context. Its cognate antigen is unknown. Through a sample-barcoded 5' primer and a J-beta primer mix, a second PCR was run for roughly 6 to 11 cycles. Every cDNA was tagged by a template-switch adaptor with 12 random nucleotides. TCRdb used MiXCR to reprocess the 5' RACE reads, holding one entry per CDR3 protein. The sample lists roughly 790,000 distinct CDR3 sequences; roughly 45% were seen once. The data stem from a study of blood T cells in healthy people across ages. Study-level points and caveats: Among long-lived donors, naive CD4+ cells were more numerous and diversity higher than in aged donors.

Isolating PBMCs gave at least 7 million of these cells per sample. Germline loops: CDR1 SGHTA, CDR2 FQGNSA. This CDR3 contains 14 residues. Trimming at V came to 3 bases and at J to 8 bases, leaving 3 bases not matched to a gene. The clonotype originates from a woman aged 55-75 years in good health. V and J are TRBV7-2 and TRBJ2-1; TRBD2 matches at 11 bases. Sequencing input: blood. The CDR3 here is CASSFTLAGDEQFF. CDR3 nucleotides: TGTGCCAGCAGCTTTACACTAGCGGGGGATGAGCAGTTCTTC. The full variable domain, its missing parts supplied by reference TRBV7-2 and TRBJ2-1, is GAGVSQSPSNKVTEKGKDVELRCDPISGHTALYWYRQSLGQGLEFLIYFQGNSAPDKSGLPSDRFSAERTGGSVSTLTIQRTQQEDSAVYLCASSFTLAGDEQFFGPGTRLTVL.